What follows are 3 T cell receptor beta chains derived from one specimen sequenced in a study of T-cell memory formation after mild COVID-19. TCRdb reprocessed the 5' RACE reads with MiXCR, giving one entry per CDR3 protein. The repertoire holds tens of thousands of distinct CDR3 sequences, under 7.5% seen once, with about 1.5% in the top ten. Sequencing used PBMCs or a T cell subset sorted from them (not recorded which). The origin of the receptors is a man aged 18 to 29 who had mild COVID-19 (a few samples of this study predate the infection). Cell type and time point are not known.

This clonotype showed up just a few times. The J gene is TRBJ1-2, the V gene TRBV21-1. TRBV21-1 is a listed pseudogene. This CDR3 is built from 15 residues. The CDR3 coding sequence is TGTGCCAGCAGCAAACGGGGGGGCGCAAACTATGGCTACACCTTC. Encoded protein: CASSKRGGANYGYTF.

CDR3 residues: CASSQDLDRTLHF. CDR3 DNA: TGCGCCAGCAGCCAAGATCTAGACCGGACCCTCCACTTT. V usage is TRBV4-3 and J usage is TRBJ1-6; D is uncertain. The CDR3 has 13 residues. Trimming removed 0 bases from V and 14 bases from J, with 11 bases in between. Per the germline V gene, CDR1 is LGHNA and CDR2 is YSLEER.

This clonotype was counted only a few times. The chain recombines TRBV28 with TRBJ1-5; D might be TRBD1 (5 bases). Germline CDR1 reads MDHEN; CDR2 reads SYDVKM. V lost 0 bases and J 0 bases, leaving 6 bases between the germline ends. CDR3 length equals 15 residues. For the CDR3, the DNA is TGTGCCAGCAGTTTATGGGACATTAGCAATCAGCCCCAGCATTTT. This gives the protein CASSLWDISNQPQHF.